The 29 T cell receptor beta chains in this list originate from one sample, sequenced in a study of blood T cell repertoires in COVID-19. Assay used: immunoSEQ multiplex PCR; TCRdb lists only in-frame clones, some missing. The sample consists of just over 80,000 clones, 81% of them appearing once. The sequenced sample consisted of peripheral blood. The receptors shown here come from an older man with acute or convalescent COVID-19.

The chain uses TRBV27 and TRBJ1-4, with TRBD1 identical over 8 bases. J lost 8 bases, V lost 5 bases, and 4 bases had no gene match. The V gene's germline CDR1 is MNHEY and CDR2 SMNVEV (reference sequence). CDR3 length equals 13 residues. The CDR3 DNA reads TGTGCCAGCAGTGCCCGGGACAGGGAAAAACTGTTTTTT. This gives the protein CASSARDREKLFF.

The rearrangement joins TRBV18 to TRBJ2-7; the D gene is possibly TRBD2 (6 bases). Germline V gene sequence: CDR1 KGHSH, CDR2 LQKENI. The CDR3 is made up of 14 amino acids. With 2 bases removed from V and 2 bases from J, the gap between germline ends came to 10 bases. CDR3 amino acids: CASSPAEGPYEQYF. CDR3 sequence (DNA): TGTGCCAGCTCACCAGCGGAGGGGCCCTACGAGCAGTACTTC.

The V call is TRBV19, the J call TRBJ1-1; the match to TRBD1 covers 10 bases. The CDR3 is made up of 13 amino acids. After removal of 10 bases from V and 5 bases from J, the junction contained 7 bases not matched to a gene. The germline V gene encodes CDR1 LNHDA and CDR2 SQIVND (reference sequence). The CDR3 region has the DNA TGTGCCACGAGCCGGGACAGGGGAACTGAAGCTTTCTTT. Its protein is CATSRDRGTEAFF.

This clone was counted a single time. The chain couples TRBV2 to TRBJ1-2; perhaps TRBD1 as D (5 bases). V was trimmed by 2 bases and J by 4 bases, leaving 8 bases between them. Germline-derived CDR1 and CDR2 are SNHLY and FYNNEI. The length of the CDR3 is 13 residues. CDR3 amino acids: CASSERQIYGYTF. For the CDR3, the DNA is TGTGCCAGCAGTGAACGACAGATCTATGGCTACACCTTC.

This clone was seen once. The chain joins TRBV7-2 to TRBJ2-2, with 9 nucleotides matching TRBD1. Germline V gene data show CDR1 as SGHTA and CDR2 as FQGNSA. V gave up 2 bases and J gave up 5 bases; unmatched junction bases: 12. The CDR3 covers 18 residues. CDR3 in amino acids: CASSLPVAGQGVTGELFF. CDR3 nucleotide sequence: TGTGCCAGCAGCTTACCCGTTGCGGGACAGGGTGTTACCGGGGAGCTGTTTTTT.

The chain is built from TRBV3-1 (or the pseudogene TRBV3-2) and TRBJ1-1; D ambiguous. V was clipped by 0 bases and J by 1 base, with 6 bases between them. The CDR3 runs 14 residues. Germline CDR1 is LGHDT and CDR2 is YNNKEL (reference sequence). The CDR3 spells CASSQDSRNTEAFF. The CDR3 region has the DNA TGTGCCAGCAGCCAAGACAGTCGGAACACTGAAGCTTTCTTT.

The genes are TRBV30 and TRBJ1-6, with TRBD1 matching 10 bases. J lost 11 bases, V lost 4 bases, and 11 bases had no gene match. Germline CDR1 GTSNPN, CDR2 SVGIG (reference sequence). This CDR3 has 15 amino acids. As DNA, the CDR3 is TGTGCCTGGATGGCGGGACAGGGGATCTCGGCACCCCTCCACTTT. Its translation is CAWMAGQGISAPLHF.

The CDR3 bases are TGCGCCAGCGCCCTCGGGGGAGCAAACACCGGGGAGCTGTTTTTT. Its protein is CASALGGANTGELFF. This chain uses TRBV5-1 with TRBJ2-2, with D possibly matching TRBD2 (6 bases). The CDR3 length is 15 residues. The germline V gene has CDR1 SGHRS and CDR2 YFSETQ. Trimming stripped 7 bases from V and 2 bases from J, with 15 bases between.

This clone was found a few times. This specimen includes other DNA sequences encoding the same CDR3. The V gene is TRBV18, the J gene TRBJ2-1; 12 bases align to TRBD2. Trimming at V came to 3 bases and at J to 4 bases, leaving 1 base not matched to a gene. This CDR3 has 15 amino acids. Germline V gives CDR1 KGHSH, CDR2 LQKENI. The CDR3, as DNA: TGTGCCAGCTCACCCGGGACTAGCGGGTACAATGAGCAGTTCTTC. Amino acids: CASSPGTSGYNEQFF. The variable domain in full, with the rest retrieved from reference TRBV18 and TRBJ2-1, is NAGVMQNPRHLVRRRGQEARLRCSPMKGHSHVYWYRQLPEEGLKFMVYLQKENIIDESGMPKERFSAEFPKEGPSILRIQQVVRGDSAAYFCASSPGTSGYNEQFFGPGTRLTVL.

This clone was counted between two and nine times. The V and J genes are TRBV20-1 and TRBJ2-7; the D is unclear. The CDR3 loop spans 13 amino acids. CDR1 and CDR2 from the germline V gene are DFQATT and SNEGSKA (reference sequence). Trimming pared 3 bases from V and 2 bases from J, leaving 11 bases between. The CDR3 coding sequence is TGCAGTGCTAGTCAAGGAGCTGCCTACGAGCAGTACTTC. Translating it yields CSASQGAAYEQYF.

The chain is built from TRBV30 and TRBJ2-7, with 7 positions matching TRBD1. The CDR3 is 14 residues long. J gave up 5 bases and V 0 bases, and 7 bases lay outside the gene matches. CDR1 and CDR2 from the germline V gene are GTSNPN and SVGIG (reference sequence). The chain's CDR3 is CAWSVGGAHHEQYF. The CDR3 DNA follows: TGTGCCTGGAGTGTAGGGGGCGCGCACCACGAGCAGTACTTC.

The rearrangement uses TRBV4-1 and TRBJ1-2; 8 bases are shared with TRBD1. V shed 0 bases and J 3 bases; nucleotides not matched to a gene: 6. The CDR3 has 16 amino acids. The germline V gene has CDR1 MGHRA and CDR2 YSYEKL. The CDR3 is CASSQDSTGGYYGYTF. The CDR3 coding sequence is TGCGCCAGCAGCCAAGATAGCACAGGGGGTTACTATGGCTACACCTTC.

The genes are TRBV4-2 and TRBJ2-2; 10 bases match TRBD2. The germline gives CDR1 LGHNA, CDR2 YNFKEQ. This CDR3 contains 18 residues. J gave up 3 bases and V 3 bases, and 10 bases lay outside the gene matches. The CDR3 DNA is TGTGCCAGCAGCCAGGCGGTTCTAGCGGGAGTAGACACCGGGGAGCTGTTTTTT. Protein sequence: CASSQAVLAGVDTGELFF.

The CDR3 region is CASSSLYPYEQYF. As DNA, the CDR3 is TGTGCCAGCAGCTCTCTCTACCCTTACGAGCAGTACTTC. The J gene is TRBJ2-7, the V gene TRBV3-1 (or the pseudogene TRBV3-2); no definite D call. V was trimmed by 5 bases and J by 4 bases, leaving 12 bases between them. The CDR3 covers 13 residues. The germline V gene encodes CDR1 LGHDT and CDR2 YNNKEL (reference sequence).

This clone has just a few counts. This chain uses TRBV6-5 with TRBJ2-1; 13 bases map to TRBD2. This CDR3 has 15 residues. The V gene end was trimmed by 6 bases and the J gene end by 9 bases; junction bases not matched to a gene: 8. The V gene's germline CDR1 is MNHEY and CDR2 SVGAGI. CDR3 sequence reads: CASSPTSGRAGEQFF. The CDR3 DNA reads TGTGCCAGCAGCCCCACTAGCGGGAGGGCCGGTGAGCAGTTCTTC.

The CDR3 region is CASSFYREGNVLTF. The CDR3 coding sequence is TGTGCCAGCAGTTTCTACAGGGAAGGCAACGTCCTGACTTTC. V is TRBV6-6 and J is TRBJ2-6; D may be TRBD1 (6 bases). This CDR3 is 14 amino acids long. The V end lost 4 bases, the J end lost 9 bases, and 13 bases lay between the germline ends. The germline V gene has CDR1 MNHNY and CDR2 SVGAGI (reference sequence).

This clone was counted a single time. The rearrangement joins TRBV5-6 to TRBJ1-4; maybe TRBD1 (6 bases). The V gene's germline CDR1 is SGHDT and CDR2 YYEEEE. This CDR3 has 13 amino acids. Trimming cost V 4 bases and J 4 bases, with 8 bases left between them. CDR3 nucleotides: TGTGCCAGCAGCCCAGGGGATAATGAAAAACTGTTTTTT. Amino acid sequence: CASSPGDNEKLFF.

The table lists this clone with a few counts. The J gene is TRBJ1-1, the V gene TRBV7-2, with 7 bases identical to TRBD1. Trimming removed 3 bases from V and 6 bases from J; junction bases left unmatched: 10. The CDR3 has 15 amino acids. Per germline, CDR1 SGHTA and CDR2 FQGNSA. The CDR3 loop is CASSLEWDSASEAFF. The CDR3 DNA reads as TGTGCCAGCAGCTTGGAATGGGACAGCGCGTCTGAAGCTTTCTTT. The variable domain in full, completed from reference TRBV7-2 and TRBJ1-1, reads GAGVSQSPSNKVTEKGKDVELRCDPISGHTALYWYRQSLGQGLEFLIYFQGNSAPDKSGLPSDRFSAERTGGSVSTLTIQRTQQEDSAVYLCASSLEWDSASEAFFGQGTRLTVV.

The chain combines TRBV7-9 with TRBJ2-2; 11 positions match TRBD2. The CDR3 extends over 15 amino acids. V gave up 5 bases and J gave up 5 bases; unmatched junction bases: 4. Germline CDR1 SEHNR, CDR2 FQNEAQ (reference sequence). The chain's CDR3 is CASSPTSGVTGELFF. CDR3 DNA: TGTGCCAGCAGCCCGACTAGCGGGGTAACCGGGGAGCTGTTTTTT.

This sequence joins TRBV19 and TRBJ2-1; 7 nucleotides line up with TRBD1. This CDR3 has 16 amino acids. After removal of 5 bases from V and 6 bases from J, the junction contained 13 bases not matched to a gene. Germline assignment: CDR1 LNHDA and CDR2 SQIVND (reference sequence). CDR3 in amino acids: CASSELGTAQINEQFF. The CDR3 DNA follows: TGTGCCAGTAGTGAACTCGGGACAGCCCAAATCAATGAGCAGTTCTTC.

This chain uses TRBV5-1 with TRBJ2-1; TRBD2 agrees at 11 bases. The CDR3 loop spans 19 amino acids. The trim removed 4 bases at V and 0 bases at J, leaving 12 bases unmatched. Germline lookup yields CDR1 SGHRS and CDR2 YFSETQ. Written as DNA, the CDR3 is TGCGCCAGCAGCCCCGGACTAGCGGGTAGTCCGAGCTCCTACAATGAGCAGTTCTTC. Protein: CASSPGLAGSPSSYNEQFF.

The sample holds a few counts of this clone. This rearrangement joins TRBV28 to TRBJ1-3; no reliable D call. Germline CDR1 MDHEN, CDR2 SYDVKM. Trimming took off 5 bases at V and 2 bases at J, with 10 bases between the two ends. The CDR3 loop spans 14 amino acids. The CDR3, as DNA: TGTGCCAGCAGTCGGGGTGGAGCTGGAAACACCATATATTTT. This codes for CASSRGGAGNTIYF.

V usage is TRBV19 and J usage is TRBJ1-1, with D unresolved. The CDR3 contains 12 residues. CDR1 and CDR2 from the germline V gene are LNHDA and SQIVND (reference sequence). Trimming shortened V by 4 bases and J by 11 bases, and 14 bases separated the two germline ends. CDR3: CASSTRMGWAFF. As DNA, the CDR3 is TGTGCCAGTAGTACCCGGATGGGCTGGGCTTTCTTT.

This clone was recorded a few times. The CDR3 here is CASSQEPGNTIYF. In DNA form, the CDR3 reads TGTGCCAGCTCACAAGAGCCTGGAAACACCATATATTTT. This chain connects TRBV18 to TRBJ1-3; D unclear. The CDR3 is 13 residues long. V was cut by 4 bases and J by 2 bases, with 6 bases left in between. Germline V CDR1 and CDR2: KGHSH, LQKENI. The full variable domain, its missing parts supplied by reference TRBV18 and TRBJ1-3, is NAGVMQNPRHLVRRRGQEARLRCSPMKGHSHVYWYRQLPEEGLKFMVYLQKENIIDESGMPKERFSAEFPKEGPSILRIQQVVRGDSAAYFCASSQEPGNTIYFGEGSWLTVV.

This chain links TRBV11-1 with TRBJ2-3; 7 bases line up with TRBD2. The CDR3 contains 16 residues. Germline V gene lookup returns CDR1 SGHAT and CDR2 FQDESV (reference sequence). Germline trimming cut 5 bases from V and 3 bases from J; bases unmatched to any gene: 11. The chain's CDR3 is CASSPWGGISTDTQYF. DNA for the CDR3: TGTGCCAGCAGCCCCTGGGGGGGGATCTCAACAGATACGCAGTATTTT.

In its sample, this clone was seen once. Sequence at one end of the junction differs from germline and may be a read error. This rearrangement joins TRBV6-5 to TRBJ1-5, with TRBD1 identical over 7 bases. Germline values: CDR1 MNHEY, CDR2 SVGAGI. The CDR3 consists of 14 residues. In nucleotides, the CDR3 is TGTGCTAGCAAGAGGGGGCATAGCAATCAGCCCCAGCATTTT. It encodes CASKRGHSNQPQHF.

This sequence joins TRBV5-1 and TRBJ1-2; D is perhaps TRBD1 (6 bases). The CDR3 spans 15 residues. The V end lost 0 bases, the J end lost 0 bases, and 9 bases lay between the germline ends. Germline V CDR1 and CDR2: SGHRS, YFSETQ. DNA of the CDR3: TGCGCCAGCAGCTTGGTGGACAGAGCTAACTATGGCTACACCTTC. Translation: CASSLVDRANYGYTF.

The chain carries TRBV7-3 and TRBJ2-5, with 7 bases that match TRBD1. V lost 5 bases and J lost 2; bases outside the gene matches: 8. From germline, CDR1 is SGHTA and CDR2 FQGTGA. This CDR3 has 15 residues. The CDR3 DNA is TGTGCCAGCAGCCTAGCAGGGGGAAGACAAGAGACCCAGTACTTC. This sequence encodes CASSLAGGRQETQYF.

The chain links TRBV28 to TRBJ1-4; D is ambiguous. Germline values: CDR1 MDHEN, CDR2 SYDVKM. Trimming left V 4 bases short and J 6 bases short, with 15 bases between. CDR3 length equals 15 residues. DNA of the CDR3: TGTGCCAGCAGTTCATCCGGACCCGGGGATGAAAAACTGTTTTTT. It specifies CASSSSGPGDEKLFF. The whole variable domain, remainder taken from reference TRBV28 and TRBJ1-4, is DVKVTQSSRYLVKRTGEKVFLECVQDMDHENMFWYRQDPGLGLRLIYFSYDVKMKEKGDIPEGYSVSREKKERFSLILESASTNQTSMYLCASSSSGPGDEKLFFGSGTQLSVL.